The rows below give T cell receptor beta chains drawn from one sample of a study of blood T cell repertoires in COVID-19. Measured with immunoSEQ multiplex PCR; TCRdb has only the in-frame clones, and not every one. The sample holds roughly 280,000 clones, about 91% seen once. The specimen sequenced was PBMCs or T cells enriched from blood (not recorded which). Receptors were obtained from a man aged 40-49 years who had been exposed to COVID-19. The CDR3 runs from the conserved cysteine through the conserved F or W. Each record gives: CDR3 DNA, CDR3 protein, D gene, clone size, V gene, J gene. D genes are given only for firm matches. Clone size is stated in some rows and not others, as once, few, many or a class when expanded.

CDR3 DNA: TGCGCCAGCAAGGGATTGGGGGACTTGAACACTGAAGCTTTCTTT
CDR3 protein: CASKGLGDLNTEAFF
D gene: .
clone size: .
V gene: TRBV10-2
J gene: TRBJ1-1

CDR3 DNA: TGTGCCAGCTCACCACCAGCCGGGGGTACCCGTTCTTCTTTCTTT
CDR3 protein: CASSPPAGGTRSSFF
D gene: .
clone size: .
V gene: TRBV18
J gene: TRBJ1-1

CDR3 DNA: TGCGCCAGCAGCTTATCGTTCGGGACAGCGAACACCGGGGAGCTGTTTTTT
CDR3 protein: CASSLSFGTANTGELFF
D gene: TRBD1
clone size: .
V gene: TRBV5-1
J gene: TRBJ2-2

CDR3 DNA: TGTGCCAGCAAACGGTCTGGCTCGGTCGAGCGGACAGATACGCAGTATTTT
CDR3 protein: CASKRSGSVERTDTQYF
D gene: .
clone size: .
V gene: TRBV28
J gene: TRBJ2-3

CDR3 DNA: TGTGCCAGCAGTCTCCGTTTCTCAGATACGCAGTATTTT
CDR3 protein: CASSLRFSDTQYF
D gene: .
clone size: .
V gene: TRBV7-9
J gene: TRBJ2-3

CDR3 DNA: TGTGCCAGCAGCCCGATGGACAGGGACCAAACCGGGGAGCTGTTTTTT
CDR3 protein: CASSPMDRDQTGELFF
D gene: TRBD1
clone size: .
V gene: TRBV13
J gene: TRBJ2-2

CDR3 DNA: TGTGCCAGCAGCCCTCGGCCTAGCTCCTATAATTCACCCCTCCACTTT
CDR3 protein: CASSPRPSSYNSPLHF
D gene: .
clone size: few
V gene: TRBV7-2
J gene: TRBJ1-6

CDR3 DNA: TGTGCCAGCAGTGACAGACAGCATAACCTCTACGAGCAGTACTTC
CDR3 protein: CASSDRQHNLYEQYF
D gene: .
clone size: .
V gene: TRBV6-1
J gene: TRBJ2-7

CDR3 DNA: TGTGCCAGCAGTTACAAAGGTCGGGAGGGTAAAAACATTCAGTACTTC
CDR3 protein: CASSYKGREGKNIQYF
D gene: TRBD2
clone size: .
V gene: TRBV6-2/TRBV6-3
J gene: TRBJ2-4

CDR3 DNA: TGTGCCAGCAGCCAAGATTGGGGGGGCGGGGTGACCCAGTACTTC
CDR3 protein: CASSQDWGGGVTQYF
D gene: .
clone size: .
V gene: TRBV3-1/TRBV3-2
J gene: TRBJ2-5

CDR3 DNA: TGTGCCTGGAGTGTACGTGGGGGCGGGTATGGCTACACCTTC
CDR3 protein: CAWSVRGGGYGYTF
D gene: .
clone size: .
V gene: TRBV30
J gene: TRBJ1-2

CDR3 DNA: TGTGCCATCAGTGAGGAGGGAGGCGGCTACACCTTC
CDR3 protein: CAISEEGGGYTF
D gene: .
clone size: .
V gene: TRBV10-3
J gene: TRBJ1-2

CDR3 DNA: TGTGCCAGCAGCTCCTTTCTAGCGGGCAGCACAGATACGCAGTATTTT
CDR3 protein: CASSSFLAGSTDTQYF
D gene: TRBD2
clone size: .
V gene: TRBV3-1/TRBV3-2
J gene: TRBJ2-3

CDR3 DNA: TGTGCCAGCAGCACAGGGTTCGCAGATACGCAGTATTTT
CDR3 protein: CASSTGFADTQYF
D gene: .
clone size: .
V gene: TRBV11-3
J gene: TRBJ2-3

CDR3 DNA: TGTGCCAGTAGTAGCGGACAGGGGATGAACACTGAAGCTTTCTTT
CDR3 protein: CASSSGQGMNTEAFF
D gene: TRBD1
clone size: .
V gene: TRBV19
J gene: TRBJ1-1

CDR3 DNA: TGTGCCTCCGCGGGGGCGAGTGAGGCCCAGTACTTC
CDR3 protein: CASAGASEAQYF
D gene: .
clone size: .
V gene: TRBV30
J gene: TRBJ2-5

CDR3 DNA: TGTGCCAGTAGTATAGATGTTGGGGCAGGGGGCTTGTTTCAGCCCCAGCATTTT
CDR3 protein: CASSIDVGAGGLFQPQHF
D gene: TRBD1
clone size: .
V gene: TRBV19
J gene: TRBJ1-5

CDR3 DNA: TGCGCCAGCAGCCAACACACTAGCGGGAGATTGGAGACCCAGTACTTC
CDR3 protein: CASSQHTSGRLETQYF
D gene: TRBD2
clone size: .
V gene: TRBV5-1
J gene: TRBJ2-5

CDR3 DNA: TGTGCCAGCAGCTTAGACTCCGGGGTTGAAAAACTGTTTTTT
CDR3 protein: CASSLDSGVEKLFF
D gene: .
clone size: .
V gene: TRBV11-2
J gene: TRBJ1-4

CDR3 DNA: TGTGCCAGCAGTGCGACTAGGTTCGAGCAGTACTTC
CDR3 protein: CASSATRFEQYF
D gene: .
clone size: few
V gene: TRBV28
J gene: TRBJ2-7

CDR3 DNA: TGTGCCAGCTCTCTCCCGCCCCAACAGGGCAATCAGCCCCAGCATTTT
CDR3 protein: CASSLPPQQGNQPQHF
D gene: .
clone size: .
V gene: TRBV18
J gene: TRBJ1-5

CDR3 DNA: TGTGCCACCAGTAAGGACAGGGTACTAGGCGGGGAGCTGTTTTTT
CDR3 protein: CATSKDRVLGGELFF
D gene: TRBD1
clone size: .
V gene: TRBV15
J gene: TRBJ2-2